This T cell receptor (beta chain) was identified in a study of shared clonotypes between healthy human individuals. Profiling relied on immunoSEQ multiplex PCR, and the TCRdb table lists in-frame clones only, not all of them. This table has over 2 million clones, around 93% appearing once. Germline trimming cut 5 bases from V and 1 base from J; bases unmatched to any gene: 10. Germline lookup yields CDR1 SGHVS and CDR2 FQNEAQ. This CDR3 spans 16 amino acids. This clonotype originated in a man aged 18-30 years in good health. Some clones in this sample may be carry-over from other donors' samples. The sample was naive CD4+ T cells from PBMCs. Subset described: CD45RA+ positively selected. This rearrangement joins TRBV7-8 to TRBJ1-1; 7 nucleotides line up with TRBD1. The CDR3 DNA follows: TGTGCCAGCAGCACTGAGGGGGCAGGGCGGAACACTGAAGCTTTCTTT. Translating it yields CASSTEGAGRNTEAFF. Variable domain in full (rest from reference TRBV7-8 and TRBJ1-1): GAGVSQSPRYKVAKRGQDVALRCDPISGHVSLFWYQQALGQGPEFLTYFQNEAQLDKSGLPSDRFFAERPEGSVSTLKIQRTQQEDSAVYLCASSTEGAGRNTEAFFGQGTRLTVV.